A selection of T cell receptor beta chains follows, all from one sample in a study of blood T cell repertoires in COVID-19. Sequencing was performed with immunoSEQ multiplex PCR; in TCRdb, only in-frame clones are kept and a portion is missing. The table shows fewer than 40,000 clones, with under 90% occurring only once. The sequencing input was peripheral blood. The receptors derive from a human donor in a cohort sampled during active COVID-19. Each CDR3 is given with its conserved first and last residue. The order of the fields is D gene, CDR3 length, J gene, V gene, clone size, CDR3 DNA, CDR3 protein. A D gene is named only where the DNA matches it firmly. Clone size is stated in some rows and not others, as once, few, many or a class when expanded.

TRBD1,13,TRBJ1-2,TRBV28,-,TGTGCCAGCAGGAAGGGACAGAACTATGGCTACACCTTC,CASRKGQNYGYTF
TRBD2,16,TRBJ2-7,TRBV7-6,-,TGTGCCAGCAGCTTAGGCCTCAGCGGGGGGACCTACGAGCAGTACTTC,CASSLGLSGGTYEQYF
TRBD2,19,TRBJ2-1,TRBV5-1,-,TGCGCCAGCAGCTCCTCAGGGGAGAGGACTAGCGGGGGTATGAATGAGCAGTTCTTC,CASSSSGERTSGGMNEQFF
-,12,TRBJ2-7,TRBV28,few,TGTGCCAGCAGTTTACTTGAGGGCGAGCAGTACTTC,CASSLLEGEQYF
-,14,TRBJ2-3,TRBV25-1,-,TGTGCCAGCAGTGATTTCGGGGTCACAGATACGCAGTATTTT,CASSDFGVTDTQYF
TRBD2,15,TRBJ2-7,TRBV6-5,-,TGTGCCAGCAGTCCTAGCGGGAGGGGAACCTACGAGCAGTACTTC,CASSPSGRGTYEQYF
-,16,TRBJ2-1,TRBV9,-,TGTGCCAGCAGCCCAGAAGGGGGGGGGTTATACAATGAGCAGTTCTTC,CASSPEGGGLYNEQFF
TRBD1,15,TRBJ1-2,TRBV6-6,-,TGTGCCAGCATTCTGAGACAGGGTTCGTTCGATGGCTACACCTTC,CASILRQGSFDGYTF
TRBD2,15,TRBJ2-7,TRBV28,-,TGTGCCAGCAAAGGACTAGCGGCGACGTCCTACGAGCAGTACTTC,CASKGLAATSYEQYF
TRBD2,16,TRBJ2-7,TRBV6-2/TRBV6-3,-,TGTGCCAGCAGTCCCCGGACTAGCGGGAGGGTAAGCGAGCAGTACTTC,CASSPRTSGRVSEQYF
TRBD2,16,TRBJ2-3,TRBV13,-,TGTGCCAGCAGCTTATCTGGGACTAGCGGCACAGATACGCAGTATTTT,CASSLSGTSGTDTQYF
-,15,TRBJ2-3,TRBV25-1,-,TGTGCCAGCAGTGAAGGGCAGGTGACCACAGATACGCAGTATTTT,CASSEGQVTTDTQYF
TRBD1,14,TRBJ1-2,TRBV5-1,-,TGCGCCAGCAGCTTGGCAGGGGGCATGGGCGGCTACACCTTC,CASSLAGGMGGYTF